The present TCR beta chain was sequenced within a study of T cells in Graves' hyperthyroidism and ophthalmopathy (dated by TCRdb to between 2017 and 2020). For the study in its entirety: Peripheral blood samples were taken at initial diagnosis, before any treatment was given. The paper describes TCR Vbeta CDR3 sequencing of more than 120 peripheral blood samples, made up of roughly 45 ophthalmopathy patients, around 73 hyperthyroidism patients and some 17 progressor patients. The 100 or so discovery patients were divided at random into training and test sets in a 7:3 ratio. In roughly six Graves' hyperthyroidism patients, the study also compared T-cell repertoires from thyroid tissue with T-cell repertoires from blood. To identify distinguishing TCR V-J signatures, a discovery cohort of 90 to 100 patients was used, comprising 43 with Graves' ophthalmopathy and 57 with stable Graves' hyperthyroidism. Prospective prediction of ophthalmopathy was tested in an independent validation cohort of about 19 hyperthyroidism patients and 17 patients who later progressed to ophthalmopathy. Once sampling was done, hyperthyroidism patients were given methimazole at a starting dose of 30 mg daily, whereas ophthalmopathy patients were given high-dose intravenous methylprednisolone. Findings and caveats that apply to the study as a whole: In validation, the model predicted progression to ophthalmopathy a median of roughly 6.5 months before onset, with around 70% sensitivity and almost 75% specificity. A 13 V-J signature model separated ophthalmopathy from stable hyperthyroidism, with 87.88% sensitivity and roughly 84% specificity in cross-validation and 80%/75% in testing. Blood samples also contained most of the expanded thyroid clonotypes (frequency above 0.001), which suggests that blood repertoires may reflect thyroid immune responses. Sample size was not statistically predetermined, and blinding of investigators to group allocation was not performed.

Ophthalmopathy patients had moderately to severely active disease, Clinical Activity Score of at least 3, NOSPECS grade of at least 4, and duration under 3 months. Any patient with an uncontrolled infection, another autoimmune disease, pregnancy or lactation was excluded. Clinical symptoms, serum thyroxine and TRAb, thyroid ultrasound, and orbital computed tomography formed the basis for the diagnoses. PBMCs were isolated from 8 to 10 ml of fresh peripheral blood by Ficoll-Paque density gradient centrifugation. Trizol reagent was used to extract total RNA, and RNA quality was then checked on an Agilent 2100 Bioanalyzer. The germline V gene specifies MDHEN as CDR1 and SYDVKM as CDR2. Trimming takes 3 bases from V and 6 bases from J, and the germline ends sit 15 bases apart. From the cysteine through the phenylalanine, the CDR3 covers 15 amino acids. Only the CDR3 DNA is retained, 45 bases long and in frame from the first base.

In its sample, this clonotype was seen many times. Its antigen is still unknown. The input lacks base qualities; no much larger clone sits a single base away. Amplification of TCR beta CDR3 regions was carried out from RNA transcripts. The first round of RT-PCR for the TCR CDR3 was performed with the HTBI primer set and the Qiagen OneStep RT-PCR kit. Libraries were constructed in a second round of multiplex PCR, after which size selection and purification were carried out. Libraries were sequenced paired-end with 100 bp reads on an Illumina HiSeq2000. In the original analysis: SOAPnuke was used to process the raw data, with reads discarded if the reads contained adapters or uncalled bases, had a mean Phred below 15, or lacked an exact constant-primer or identifier match. High-quality paired reads were merged using COPE v1.2.5, and each unique nucleotide sequence was defined as a clonotype. MiTCR v1.1 was used to align the clonotypes against IMGT TRBV, TRBD and TRBJ reference segments. The analysis included only V-J combinations with a frequency above 0.0001, which together covered 99% to 99.2% of the repertoires. The TCS score was defined as F50 (clonal expansion) divided by E x V (chaos), with BLOSUM62-based TCRdist calculated between CDR3 peptides within each V-J. Welch's t-statistics and random forest reduced roughly 530 V-J features to around 14, which were used in a naive Bayes classifier (R e1071). TCRdb handled the public reads itself, with Q25 trimming in fastp and clone calling in MiXCR, and kept productive beta chains. One record per CDR3 amino acid sequence lists the most common genes and DNA. The V and J calls were not made by the authors but by TCRdb's processing. Present in this sample are roughly 640,000 distinct CDR3 sequences, more than 15% of which were seen just once. The top ten clonotypes cover under 3.5% of the sample.

This receptor chain uses TRBV28 and TRBJ1-5; TRBD1 is a weak D gene call, 5 bases matching. Sequencing input: blood. The sequence derives from a middle-aged woman with Graves' ophthalmopathy. At the DNA level, the sequence is TGTGCCAGCAGTTTGGGGGGGAGGGGTAGTCAGCCCCAGCATTTT. It is translated as CASSLGGRGSQPQHF.